These 16 T cell receptor beta chains originate from one sample sequenced in a study of Graves' ophthalmopathy and Graves' hyperthyroidism. Investigators amplified TCR beta CDR3 regions from RNA transcripts. HTBI primers served in a first-round RT-PCR, which a second-round multiplex PCR followed. TCRdb used MiXCR to reprocess the multiplex PCR reads, holding one entry per CDR3 protein. Of about 420,000 distinct CDR3 sequences listed, about 21% were seen once; the top ten hold roughly 3%. Sequenced material: peripheral blood. Receptors were obtained from a woman younger than 35 with stable Graves' hyperthyroidism.

The table lists this clonotype with many counts. The J gene is TRBJ2-7, the V gene TRBV12-3 or TRBV12-4; possible D gene TRBD1, 6 bases. CDR3 length: 12 amino acids. V was cut by 6 bases and J by 2 bases, with 8 bases left in between. The CDR3, as DNA: TGTGCCAGCAGAAGGGGGACCTACGAGCAGTACTTC. Amino acid sequence: CASRRGTYEQYF.

This chain connects TRBV6-5 to TRBJ1-1; a weak D match, TRBD1 (5 bases). Looked up from germline, CDR1 is MNHEY and CDR2 is SVGAGI. The CDR3 covers 15 residues. The germline V and J ends were trimmed by 2 bases and 5 bases, with 15 bases remaining between them. This CDR3 is CASSYRVGDGTEAFF. CDR3 in DNA: TGTGCCAGCAGTTACCGTGTAGGGGACGGGACTGAAGCTTTCTTT.

In this sample, this clonotype turned up many times. The chain links TRBV20-1 to TRBJ1-5, with D tentatively TRBD1 (6 bases). Germline V CDR1 and CDR2: DFQATT, SNEGSKA (reference sequence). The length of the CDR3 is 14 residues. V was shortened by 6 bases and J by 7 bases, with 19 bases between the two germline ends. CDR3 sequence: CSASMVGAGQPQHF. The CDR3 coding sequence is TGCAGTGCCAGTATGGTGGGGGCGGGCCAGCCCCAGCATTTT.

This clonotype was observed at least ten times. The V and J genes are TRBV6-2 or TRBV6-3 and TRBJ2-5; TRBD1 is a possible D gene (5 bases). Trimming stripped 4 bases from V and 2 bases from J, with 11 bases between. The CDR3 is 14 amino acids. In germline, CDR1 is MNHEY, CDR2 SVGEGT. CDR3 DNA sequence: TGTGCCAGCAGTTCATCAGGGTTACAAGAGACCCAGTACTTC. Translated, it gives CASSSSGLQETQYF.

This clonotype was seen repeatedly, ten times or more. The rearrangement joins TRBV20-1 to TRBJ2-7; 7 bases map to TRBD2. The CDR3 spans 13 residues. V trimming: 0 bases; J trimming: 2 bases; junction bases outside the gene matches: 1. Looked up from germline, CDR1 is DFQATT and CDR2 is SNEGSKA (reference sequence). CDR3 sequence reads: CSARDAGAYEQYF. CDR3 nucleotide sequence: TGCAGTGCTAGAGATGCGGGGGCCTACGAGCAGTACTTC.

The chain has TRBV30 and TRBJ2-6; D is tentatively TRBD1 or TRBD2 (5 bases each). With 2 bases removed from V and 0 bases from J, the gap between germline ends came to 11 bases. The CDR3 is 16 amino acids. The germline CDR1 and CDR2 sequences are GTSNPN and SVGIG (reference sequence). The CDR3 sequence is CAWSRDALSGANVLTF. The CDR3 DNA reads TGTGCCTGGAGTCGGGACGCCCTCTCTGGGGCCAACGTCCTGACTTTC.

The V and J genes are TRBV12-3 or TRBV12-4 and TRBJ2-2; possible D gene TRBD2, 5 bases. The CDR3 runs to 17 residues. V was clipped by 0 bases and J by 4 bases, with 15 bases between them. The CDR3 protein is CASSLARRSGGTGELFF. The CDR3 DNA reads as TGTGCCAGCAGTTTAGCGCGTCGGTCCGGAGGCACCGGGGAGCTGTTTTTT.

This clonotype occurred many times. The chain carries TRBV7-8 and TRBJ1-1; D ambiguous. Germline loops: CDR1 SGHVS, CDR2 FQNEAQ. Trimming removed 5 bases at V and 1 base at J, with 17 bases between. The CDR3 totals 16 residues. The CDR3, as DNA: TGTGCCAGCAGCCTCTACCCGGGAGCGAAGAACACTGAAGCTTTCTTT. Its protein product is CASSLYPGAKNTEAFF.

This clonotype was seen at least ten times. V is TRBV10-3 and J is TRBJ2-4; D is uncertain. V was shortened by 0 bases and J by 2 bases, with 14 bases between the two germline ends. Germline V gene data show CDR1 as ENHRY and CDR2 as SYGVKD. The CDR3 totals 17 residues. The CDR3 DNA is TGTGCCATCAGTGAGTCGATATTACGGTCGACCAAAAACATTCAGTACTTC. Amino acid sequence: CAISESILRSTKNIQYF.

The sample holds one count of this clonotype. V is TRBV19 and J is TRBJ2-5, with 8 positions matching TRBD2. The CDR3 length is 12 residues. Germline V gene sequence: CDR1 LNHDA, CDR2 SQIVND (reference sequence). V was clipped by 5 bases and J by 14 bases; unmatched bases: 10. The CDR3 region has the DNA TGTGCCAGTAGTCCCAGCCGGACTAGCCTATACTTC. Translation: CASSPSRTSLYF.

The DNA for the CDR3 is TGTGCCAGCCTAATAGGAGGGGTCGGCTACACCTTC. Translating it yields CASLIGGVGYTF. V usage is TRBV28 and J usage is TRBJ1-2; D might be TRBD1 (5 bases). From germline, CDR1 is MDHEN and CDR2 SYDVKM. Trimming removed 8 bases at V and 8 bases at J, with 15 bases between. This CDR3 region has 12 residues.

A word on this clonotype: At one end the junction does not follow the germline gene, possibly because of a read error. The chain couples TRBV19 to TRBJ1-2; D may be TRBD1 (6 bases). Germline CDR1 is LNHDA and CDR2 is SQIVND (reference sequence). The CDR3 is 14 residues long. CDR3 protein: CANSYREVGHGYTF. The CDR3 bases are TGTGCCAATAGTTACAGGGAAGTCGGGCATGGCTACACTTTC.

As regards this clonotype: This may be a read error: a much more frequent sequence differs by one nucleotide. The CDR3 does not close with the conserved phenylalanine or tryptophan, likely indicating a read error. This chain links TRBV5-1 with TRBJ2-2; D is undetermined. Trimming removed 4 bases at V and 0 bases at J, with 7 bases between. Germline lookup yields CDR1 SGHRS and CDR2 YFSETQ. This CDR3 has 14 amino acids. CDR3 in amino acids: CASSREANTGELFL. As DNA, the CDR3 is TGCGCCAGCAGCCGTGAAGCGAACACCGGGGAGCTGTTTCTT.

There are many counts of this clonotype. The V and J genes are TRBV11-1 and TRBJ1-1; D ambiguous. V lost 2 bases, J lost 6 bases, and 7 bases lay in between. This CDR3 has 12 amino acids. The germline CDR1 and CDR2 sequences are SGHAT and FQDESV (reference sequence). The CDR3 DNA reads TGTGCCAGCAGCTTATGGGGTTCTGAAGCTTTCTTT. Encoded protein: CASSLWGSEAFF.

This clonotype was observed a few times. The CDR3 region is CASSLARQGWNTEAFF. CDR3 nucleotide sequence: TGCGCCAGCAGCTTGGCGAGACAGGGATGGAACACTGAAGCTTTCTTT. This chain joins TRBV5-1 and TRBJ1-1; 7 bases match TRBD1. The germline gives CDR1 SGHRS, CDR2 YFSETQ. The CDR3 loop spans 16 amino acids. The trim removed 0 bases at V and 1 base at J, leaving 6 bases unmatched.

The chain carries TRBV20-1 and TRBJ2-2; D may be TRBD1 (5 bases). The CDR3 loop spans 15 amino acids. The ends were cut back, 1 base at V and 4 bases at J, with 13 bases in the middle. Germline V CDR1 and CDR2: DFQATT, SNEGSKA (reference sequence). The CDR3 coding sequence is TGCAGTGCTAGAGGGACAACTAAAGCCACCGGGGAGCTGTTTTTT. Protein sequence: CSARGTTKATGELFF.